A single sample gave rise to the 2 T cell receptor beta chains below, sequenced in a study of control samples from healthy donors and cancer patients. This table comes from immunoSEQ multiplex PCR, and its TCRdb copy is limited to in-frame clones, with some not included. This table holds 130,000 to 150,000 clones, more than 90% found once. Input material: blood. These receptors all come from a man aged 25 to 40 in good health.

This clone came up once. The chain links TRBV12-5 to TRBJ2-4; D is unclear. Germline assignment: CDR1 LGHNT and CDR2 FRNRAP. This CDR3 has 9 residues. Trimming left V 0 bases short and J 15 bases short, with 3 bases between. CDR3 loop: CASGLVRYF. In DNA form, the CDR3 reads TGTGCTAGTGGTTTGGTAAGGTACTTC.

The rearrangement links TRBV6-5 to TRBJ1-1; D is unresolved. CDR1 and CDR2 (germline): MNHEY, SVGAGI. Trimming shortened V by 8 bases and J by 0 bases, and 13 bases separated the two germline ends. The length of the CDR3 is 14 residues. The CDR3 nucleotides are TGTGCCAGCGGTCCTCTCACTATGAACACTGAAGCTTTCTTT. Its translation: CASGPLTMNTEAFF.